A single sample gave rise to the 2 T cell receptor beta chains below, sequenced in a study of shared clonotypes between healthy human individuals (dated by TCRdb to the early 2020s). Library creation used the immunoSEQ multiplex PCR assay. TCRdb obtained this table from immuneACCESS and retained in-frame rearrangements with V and J assigned. These tables miss some clones; where compared with another copy, unresolved V genes account for less than half of the shortfall, and the remainder is unexplained. For this sample there are 450,000 to 600,000 clones; around 79% appear just once. Jointly, the top ten make up approximately 12% of the sample. Sequencing input: PBMCs. These receptor sequences come from a woman between 35 and 50 years old in good health. Some clones in this sample may be carry-over from other donors' samples.

This clone was picked up one time. The chain combines TRBV19 with TRBJ2-4; possible D gene TRBD1, 6 bases. The CDR3 runs 13 residues. From germline, CDR1 is LNHDA and CDR2 SQIVND (reference sequence). The V gene lost 6 bases and the J gene lost 9 bases, with 15 bases spanning the gap. This chain's CDR3 is CASSNRVMAIQYF. In DNA, the CDR3 is TGTGCCAGTAGCAACAGGGTTATGGCCATTCAGTACTTC.

This clone was detected once. The CDR3 DNA is TGTGCCAGCAGCGTAATGGGGGGCGGAACAGATACGCAGTATTTT. Amino acids: CASSVMGGGTDTQYF. This chain joins TRBV9 and TRBJ2-3; D may be TRBD1 or TRBD2 (6 bases each). Germline CDR1 SGDLS, CDR2 YYNGEE. The CDR3 runs 15 residues. V lost 1 base to trimming and J lost 3 bases, with 12 bases between them.